A few counts support the clone carrying this T cell receptor beta chain. These data belong to a study of T cell changes during pregnancy in multiple sclerosis. CDR1 MDHEN and CDR2 SYDVKM come from the germline V gene. The CDR3 is 16 residues long. V dropped 1 base and J dropped 5; count of bases not matched to a gene: 5. Profiled with immunoSEQ multiplex PCR; TCRdb holds only in-frame clones, not every one. The data show some 35,000 clones, roughly 90% seen once. Specimen: CD4+ T cells from peripheral blood mononuclear cells, collected after pregnancy. The gene calls are TRBV28 and TRBJ2-1; 10 nucleotides agree with TRBD2. The clonotype originates from a female donor in good health, enrolled as a control in a pregnancy study. CDR3 loop: CASSLFWTSGNNEQFF. The CDR3 DNA is TGTGCCAGCAGTTTATTTTGGACTAGCGGTAACAATGAGCAGTTCTTC.